One TCR beta chain is described in this entry. Trimming took 0 bases from V and 3 from J; bases not matched to a gene: 9. This CDR3 has 18 amino acids. Germline CDR1 and CDR2: SGHNT and YYREEE (reference sequence). This table comes from immunoSEQ multiplex PCR, and its TCRdb copy is limited to in-frame clones, with some not included. The sample has over 100,000 clones, around 87% seen once. The sample originates from a study of OX40 agonist ivuxolimab in advanced cancers. The chain employs TRBV5-4 and TRBJ1-6; 7 bases match TRBD1. The clonotype originates from an adult with an advanced solid tumor such as melanoma, head and neck, liver or kidney cancer. Sequences were derived from CD4+ or CD8+ T cells sorted from blood, sampled in a trial of the OX40 agonist ivuxolimab. The CDR3 DNA is TGTGCCAGCAGCTTGGCACAGGGGTCGACGTTCTATAATTCACCCCTCCACTTT. Its translation: CASSLAQGSTFYNSPLHF.